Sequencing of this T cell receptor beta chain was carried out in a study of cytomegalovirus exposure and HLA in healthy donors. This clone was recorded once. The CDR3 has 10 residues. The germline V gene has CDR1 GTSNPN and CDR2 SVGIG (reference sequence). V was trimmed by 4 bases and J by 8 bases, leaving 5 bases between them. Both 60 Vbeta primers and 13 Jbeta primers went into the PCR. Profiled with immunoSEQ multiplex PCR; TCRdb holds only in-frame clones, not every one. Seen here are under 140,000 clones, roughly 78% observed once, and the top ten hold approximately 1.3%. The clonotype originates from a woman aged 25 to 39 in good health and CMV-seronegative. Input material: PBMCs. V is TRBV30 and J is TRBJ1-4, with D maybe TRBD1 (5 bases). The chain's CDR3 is CAWTGEKLFF. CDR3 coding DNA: TGTGCCTGGACAGGGGAAAAACTGTTTTTT.